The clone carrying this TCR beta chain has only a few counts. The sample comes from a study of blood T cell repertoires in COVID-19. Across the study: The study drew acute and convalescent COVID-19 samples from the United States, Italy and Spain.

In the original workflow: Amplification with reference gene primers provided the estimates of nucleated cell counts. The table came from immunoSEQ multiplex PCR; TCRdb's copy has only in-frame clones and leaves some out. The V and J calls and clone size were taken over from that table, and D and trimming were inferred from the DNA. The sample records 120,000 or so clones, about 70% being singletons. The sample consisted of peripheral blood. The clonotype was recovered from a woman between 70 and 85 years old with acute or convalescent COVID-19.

Written as DNA, the CDR3 is TGTGCTAGTGCCAGGACTAGCGGAGAGACCCAGTACTTC. Amino acids: CASARTSGETQYF. This chain joins TRBV12-5 and TRBJ2-5, with 10 nucleotides matching TRBD2. CDR1 and CDR2 from the germline V gene are LGHNT and FRNRAP. With 7 bases clipped from V and 4 bases from J, the junction kept 3 bases outside the gene matches. The CDR3 contains 13 residues.